This paragraph reports one TCR beta chain. Its antigen remains unknown. Quantitative 5'-RACE with molecular barcodes was used to make the TCR beta libraries. TCRdb re-called the 5' RACE reads through MiXCR, storing one row per CDR3 protein. The sample holds roughly 470,000 distinct CDR3 sequences; roughly 26% are singletons and the top ten take approximately 1%. This sample was included in a study of CD8 T cells in ankylosing spondylitis. Whole-study results and caveats: Reactive arthritis synovial fluid and blood were previously reported to contain some motif variants. For ankylosing spondylitis blood, a TCR beta motif of 7 to 9 highly homologous variants appeared characteristic. Disease-associated clones were reportedly significantly overrepresented in matched ankylosing spondylitis synovial fluid. Disease-linked clones proved CD8+ and comparatively uncommon in peripheral blood.

The CDR3 is 15 residues long. Germline lookup yields CDR1 SGHRS and CDR2 YFSETQ. The junction had 7 bases not matched to a gene; V was cut back by 4 bases and J by 2 bases. The TCR was taken from a male donor with ankylosing spondylitis. The genes are TRBV5-1 and TRBJ2-7; 9 bases agree with TRBD1. The sequencing input was blood, either unsorted or a sorted T cell fraction (not recorded which). Here the CDR3 DNA reads TGCGCCAGCAGCCGTTCCGGGACAGGGACCTACGAGCAGTACTTC. Residues: CASSRSGTGTYEQYF.